This T cell receptor beta chain was obtained from a study of CD8+CD57+ T cells in acquired aplastic anemia. About the research overall: Average DNA yield from sorted CD4+ and CD8+ cells was approximately 3 ug.

Sequencing was done on patients that had shown CD8+CD57+ cell expansion by flow cytometry. There was no therapy given to any patient before the blood sampling took place. J lost 3 bases, V lost 3 bases, and 8 bases had no gene match. Germline assignment: CDR1 SGDLS and CDR2 YYNGEE. The CDR3 is made up of 16 amino acids. For CDR3 and TCR beta VDJ profiling, genomic DNA was the template used. Via MiXCR, TCRdb re-called the reads, giving one row per CDR3 protein. Of under 350,000 distinct CDR3 sequences listed, under 65% are singletons. V gene TRBV9 combines with J gene TRBJ2-3; 9 bases line up with TRBD2. Specimen: sorted CD4+, CD8+, or CD8+CD57+ T cells (not recorded which) from PBMCs. The receptor's source is a human donor with aplastic anemia. This CDR3 reads CASSGTSALPTDTQYF. The CDR3 DNA reads as TGTGCCAGCAGCGGGACTAGCGCACTTCCTACAGATACGCAGTATTTT.